The 21 T cell receptor beta chains below all came from one sample that was sequenced in a study of vaccination and CD4 T cells after COVID-19. Their antigens are not known. Treatment noted: approximately 9-day PBMC culture with coronavirus spike peptide pools or control peptides (ViraFEST assay). With the Oncomine TCR Beta short-read assay, DNA from cultured CD4+ T cells was sequenced. Each CDR3 protein gets one entry after TCRdb re-called the PCR reads with MiXCR. The repertoire consists of about 14,000 distinct CDR3 sequences, with 55% occurring once and the leading ten covering 15% to 20%. The sequenced material came from CD4+ T cells from blood, cultured in vitro. The source is a human donor who had recovered from COVID-19.

This clonotype was seen only once. The CDR3 loop reads CASSLVALSSYEQYF. The CDR3 DNA follows: TGTGCCAGCAGCTTAGTAGCGTTAAGCTCCTACGAGCAGTACTTC. This chain links TRBV7-2 with TRBJ2-7, with D perhaps TRBD2 (5 bases). The germline V and J ends were trimmed by 1 base and 0 bases, with 10 bases remaining between them. The V gene's germline CDR1 is SGHTA and CDR2 FQGNSA. The CDR3 is made up of 15 amino acids.

This clonotype occurred a few times. The CDR3 nucleotides are TGCAGTGCTAGCCTTTCGGGTAGCGGAACCCAAGATACGCAGTATTTT. It codes for CSASLSGSGTQDTQYF. The chain uses TRBV20-1 and TRBJ2-3; D is possibly TRBD2 (6 bases). The CDR3 contains 16 residues. Trimming stripped 3 bases from V and 5 bases from J, with 21 bases between. The germline CDR1 and CDR2 sequences are DFQATT and SNEGSKA (reference sequence).

In its sample, this clonotype is large. The V and J genes are TRBV2 and TRBJ2-3, with TRBD1 matching over 12 bases. With V trimmed by 6 bases and J by 4 bases, 8 bases remained unmatched. There are 16 residues in the CDR3. Per the germline V gene, CDR1 is SNHLY and CDR2 is FYNNEI. The CDR3 DNA follows: TGTGCCAGCAGCCTCCGGGACAGGGGGCTTCCAGATACGCAGTATTTT. Its translation is CASSLRDRGLPDTQYF. Filled out from reference TRBV2 and TRBJ2-3, the complete variable domain reads EPEVTQTPSHQVTQMGQEVILRCVPISNHLYFYWYRQILGQKVEFLVSFYNNEISEKSEIFDDQFSVERPDGSNFTLKIRSTKLEDSAMYFCASSLRDRGLPDTQYFGPGTRLTVL.

This clonotype was picked up a small number of times. This sequence joins TRBV6-5 and TRBJ2-6; D gene uncertain. There are 22 residues in the CDR3. The V end lost 0 bases, the J end lost 0 bases, and 24 bases lay between the germline ends. Germline assignment: CDR1 MNHEY and CDR2 SVGAGI. Here the CDR3 DNA reads TGTGCCAGCAGTTACTCAGTTGATGGAACGGCACGGTTGGACTCTGGGGCCAACGTCCTGACTTTC. Protein sequence: CASSYSVDGTARLDSGANVLTF.

This chain links TRBV10-3 with TRBJ2-3, with D tentatively TRBD2 (5 bases). Germline lookup yields CDR1 ENHRY and CDR2 SYGVKD. Trimming shortened V by 3 bases and J by 0 bases, and 13 bases separated the two germline ends. The CDR3 has 16 amino acids. The CDR3 nucleotides are TGTGCCATCAGTGACCCTAGCTTAGTAAGCACAGATACGCAGTATTTT. Amino acids: CAISDPSLVSTDTQYF.

The sample holds a few counts of this clonotype. The chain joins TRBV2 to TRBJ2-5, with D hard to call. Germline CDR1 reads SNHLY; CDR2 reads FYNNEI. Trimming left V 5 bases short and J 4 bases short, with 14 bases between. There are 14 residues in the CDR3. CDR3 sequence reads: CASSPTAPPETQYF. CDR3 bases: TGTGCCAGCAGTCCCACGGCCCCGCCAGAGACCCAGTACTTC.

V gene TRBV5-1 combines with J gene TRBJ2-1, with TRBD2 matching over 10 bases. Trimming took 4 bases from V and 6 from J; bases not matched to a gene: 7. The CDR3 covers 15 residues. Germline CDR1 SGHRS, CDR2 YFSETQ. CDR3 sequence reads: CASSRTSGNANEQFF. The CDR3 nucleotides are TGCGCCAGCAGCAGGACTAGCGGAAACGCCAATGAGCAGTTCTTC.

This clonotype was counted only a few times. The chain recombines TRBV11-2 with TRBJ2-2; D is undetermined. The CDR3 has 14 amino acids. V dropped 7 bases and J dropped 5 bases, with 14 bases sitting between them. Germline V CDR1 and CDR2: SGHAT, FQNNGV. This CDR3 is CASNQPGLTGELFF. The DNA for the CDR3 is TGTGCCAGCAACCAACCTGGGTTGACCGGGGAGCTGTTTTTT.

V and J are TRBV2 and TRBJ2-2, with a tentative D call TRBD1 (5 bases). The CDR3 is 16 residues long. V lost 2 bases, J lost 5 bases, and 15 bases lay in between. Looked up from germline, CDR1 is SNHLY and CDR2 is FYNNEI. This CDR3 reads CASSESGFRKTGELFF. CDR3 in DNA: TGTGCCAGCAGTGAATCAGGGTTTAGGAAGACCGGGGAGCTGTTTTTT.

The J gene is TRBJ2-2, the V gene TRBV7-3; D remains ambiguous. Trimming removed 0 bases at V and 0 bases at J, with 5 bases between. This CDR3 region has 15 residues. Germline V gene lookup returns CDR1 SGHTA and CDR2 FQGTGA. The CDR3 here is CASSLTGPNTGELFF. The DNA for the CDR3 is TGTGCCAGCAGCTTAACAGGACCGAACACCGGGGAGCTGTTTTTT.

The chain is built from TRBV7-9 and TRBJ1-4, with a weak D call TRBD1 (6 bases). V was clipped by 5 bases and J by 1 base, with 11 bases between them. In germline, CDR1 is SEHNR, CDR2 FQNEAQ (reference sequence). The CDR3 extends over 15 amino acids. The CDR3: CASSTTTGTNEKLFF. CDR3 DNA: TGTGCCAGCAGCACGACGACAGGAACTAATGAAAAACTGTTTTTT. The full variable domain, completed using reference TRBV7-9 and TRBJ1-4, is DTGVSQNPRHKITKRGQNVTFRCDPISEHNRLYWYRQTLGQGPEFLTYFQNEAQLEKSRLLSDRFSAERPKGSFSTLEIQRTEQGDSAMYLCASSTTTGTNEKLFFGSGTQLSVL.

This rearrangement joins TRBV29-1 to TRBJ2-7; 7 nucleotides agree with TRBD1. Germline loops: CDR1 SQVTM, CDR2 ANQGSEA. J lost 4 bases, V lost 1 base, and 1 base had no gene match. The CDR3 is 12 residues long. The CDR3 sequence: CSVEVTGYEQYF. CDR3 nucleotides: TGCAGCGTTGAAGTGACAGGGTACGAGCAGTACTTC.

This clonotype came up a few times. V usage is TRBV11-2 and J usage is TRBJ1-5; D is perhaps TRBD1 (6 bases). Between the trimmed V and J ends, which lost 1 base and 14 bases, there was a span of 12 bases. This CDR3 contains 12 residues. Germline lookup yields CDR1 SGHAT and CDR2 FQNNGV. The CDR3 sequence is CASSLGGGKEHF. The CDR3 DNA sequence: TGTGCCAGCAGCTTAGGAGGGGGGAAGGAGCATTTT.

The gene calls are TRBV20-1 and TRBJ2-7, with D possibly matching TRBD1 (5 bases). The V gene lost 2 bases and the J gene lost 5 bases, with 7 bases spanning the gap. Germline values: CDR1 DFQATT, CDR2 SNEGSKA (reference sequence). The CDR3 runs to 11 residues. The CDR3 here is CSARQGHEQYF. CDR3 sequence (DNA): TGCAGTGCTAGACAGGGCCACGAGCAGTACTTC.

V and J are TRBV19 and TRBJ2-1; unclear D gene. V lost 9 bases and J lost 9, with 18 bases in between. Looked up from germline, CDR1 is LNHDA and CDR2 is SQIVND (reference sequence). This CDR3 comprises 13 residues. The CDR3 loop is CASQRELLGEQFF. CDR3 nucleotides: TGTGCCAGCCAAAGGGAACTTCTCGGTGAGCAGTTCTTC.

The V and J genes are TRBV27 and TRBJ2-1, with TRBD2 matching 10 bases. The V segment lost 3 bases and the J segment 8 bases; nucleotides outside the gene matches: 16. From germline, CDR1 is MNHEY and CDR2 SMNVEV (reference sequence). CDR3 size: 18 residues. CDR3 amino acids: CASSLFPQALAGAHEQFF. DNA of the CDR3: TGTGCCAGCAGTTTGTTTCCCCAGGCGCTAGCGGGAGCCCATGAGCAGTTCTTC.

By frequency in the sample, this clonotype is large. The chain is built from TRBV27 and TRBJ1-1; 7 bases are a match to TRBD1. V was clipped by 4 bases and J by 6 bases; unmatched bases: 11. The CDR3 covers 15 residues. Germline loops: CDR1 MNHEY, CDR2 SMNVEV (reference sequence). CDR3 in amino acids: CASSSQGLRGPEAFF. The CDR3 DNA is TGTGCCAGCAGTTCACAGGGGCTAAGGGGTCCTGAAGCTTTCTTT.

This clonotype was picked up a small number of times. The chain combines TRBV7-9 with TRBJ1-2; D is uncertain. V lost 7 bases and J lost 7, with 10 bases in between. The CDR3 runs to 11 residues. Per germline, CDR1 SEHNR and CDR2 FQNEAQ (reference sequence). The CDR3 coding sequence is TGTGCCAGCACCAAACAAGGTGGCTACACCTTC. It specifies CASTKQGGYTF.

This chain connects TRBV5-1 to TRBJ1-2; 12 positions agree with TRBD1. V dropped 3 bases and J dropped 8; count of bases not matched to a gene: 8. CDR3 length equals 15 residues. In germline, CDR1 is SGHRS, CDR2 YFSETQ. CDR3 in amino acids: CASSSRDRGREGYTF. For the CDR3, the DNA is TGCGCCAGCAGCTCCCGGGACAGGGGGCGAGAGGGCTACACCTTC.

The rearrangement uses TRBV2 and TRBJ1-6; 11 nucleotides agree with TRBD1. Germline CDR1 and CDR2: SNHLY and FYNNEI. This CDR3 contains 15 residues. The junction had 6 bases not matched to a gene; V was cut back by 5 bases and J by 9 bases. The DNA of the CDR3 is TGTGCCAGCAGTCCGGACAGGGGGCGTAGTTCACCCCTCCACTTT. Its protein is CASSPDRGRSSPLHF.

J is TRBJ2-5 and V is TRBV7-8; 10 bases match TRBD2. The CDR3 runs 16 residues. From germline, CDR1 is SGHVS and CDR2 FQNEAQ. The J segment lost 5 bases and the V segment lost 0 bases, leaving 6 bases of the junction unmatched. The CDR3 nucleotides read TGTGCCAGCAGCTTAGCTAGCGGGAGGAGTTCGGAGACCCAGTACTTC. This sequence encodes CASSLASGRSSETQYF.